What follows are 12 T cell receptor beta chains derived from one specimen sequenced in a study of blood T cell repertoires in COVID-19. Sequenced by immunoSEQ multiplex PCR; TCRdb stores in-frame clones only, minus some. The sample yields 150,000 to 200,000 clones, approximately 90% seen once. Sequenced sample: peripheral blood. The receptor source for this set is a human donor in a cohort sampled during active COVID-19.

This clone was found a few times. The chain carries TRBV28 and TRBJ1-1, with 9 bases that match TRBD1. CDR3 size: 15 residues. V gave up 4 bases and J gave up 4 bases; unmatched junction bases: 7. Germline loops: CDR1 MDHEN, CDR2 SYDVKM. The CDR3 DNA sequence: TGTGCCAGCAGTTCATCCGGGACAGGGTTCACTGAAGCTTTCTTT. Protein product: CASSSSGTGFTEAFF.

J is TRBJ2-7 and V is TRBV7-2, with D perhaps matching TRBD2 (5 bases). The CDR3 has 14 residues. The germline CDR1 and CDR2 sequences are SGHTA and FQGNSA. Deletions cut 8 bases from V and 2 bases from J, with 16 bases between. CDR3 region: CASRVGGSTYEQYF. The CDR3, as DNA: TGTGCCAGCCGTGTGGGTGGGAGCACCTACGAGCAGTACTTC.

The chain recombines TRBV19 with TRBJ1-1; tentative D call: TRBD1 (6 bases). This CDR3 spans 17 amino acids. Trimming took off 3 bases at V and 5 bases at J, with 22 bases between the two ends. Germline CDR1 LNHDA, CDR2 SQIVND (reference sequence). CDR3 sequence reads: CASSMATGPMVVTEAFF. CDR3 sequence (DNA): TGTGCCAGTAGTATGGCGACAGGCCCTATGGTTGTGACTGAAGCTTTCTTT.

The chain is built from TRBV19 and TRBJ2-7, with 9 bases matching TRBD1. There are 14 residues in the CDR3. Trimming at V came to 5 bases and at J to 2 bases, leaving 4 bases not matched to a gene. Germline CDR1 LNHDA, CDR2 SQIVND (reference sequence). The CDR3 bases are TGTGCCAGTAGTCCGACAGGGGGGACCTACGAGCAGTACTTC. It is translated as CASSPTGGTYEQYF.

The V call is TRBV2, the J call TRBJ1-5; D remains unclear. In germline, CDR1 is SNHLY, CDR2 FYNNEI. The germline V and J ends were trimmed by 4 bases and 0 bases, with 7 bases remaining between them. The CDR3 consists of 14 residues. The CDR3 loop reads CASSGQYSNQPQHF. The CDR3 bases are TGTGCCAGCAGTGGGCAGTATAGCAATCAGCCCCAGCATTTT.

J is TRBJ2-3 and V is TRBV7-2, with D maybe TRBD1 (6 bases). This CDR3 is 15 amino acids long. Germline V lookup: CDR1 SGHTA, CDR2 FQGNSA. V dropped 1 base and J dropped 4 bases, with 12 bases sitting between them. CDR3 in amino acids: CASSLEGHPSDTQYF. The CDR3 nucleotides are TGTGCCAGCAGCTTAGAGGGACACCCTTCAGATACGCAGTATTTT.

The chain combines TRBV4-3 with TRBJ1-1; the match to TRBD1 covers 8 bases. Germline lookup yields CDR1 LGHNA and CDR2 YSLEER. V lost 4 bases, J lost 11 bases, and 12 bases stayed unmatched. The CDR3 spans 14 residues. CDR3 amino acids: CASSPGGAEASAFF. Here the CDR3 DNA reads TGCGCCAGCAGCCCAGGGGGCGCGGAGGCCTCTGCTTTCTTT.

The CDR3 loop reads CASSSAGFYGYTF. In DNA, the CDR3 is TGTGCCAGCAGCTCTGCAGGTTTCTATGGCTACACCTTC. This chain connects TRBV7-8 to TRBJ1-2, with D unresolved. The CDR3 extends over 13 amino acids. The ends were cut back, 4 bases at V and 4 bases at J, with 10 bases in the middle. CDR1 is SGHVS and CDR2 is FQNEAQ in the germline V gene. The full variable domain, its missing parts supplied by reference TRBV7-8 and TRBJ1-2, is GAGVSQSPRYKVAKRGQDVALRCDPISGHVSLFWYQQALGQGPEFLTYFQNEAQLDKSGLPSDRFFAERPEGSVSTLKIQRTQQEDSAVYLCASSSAGFYGYTFGSGTRLTVV.

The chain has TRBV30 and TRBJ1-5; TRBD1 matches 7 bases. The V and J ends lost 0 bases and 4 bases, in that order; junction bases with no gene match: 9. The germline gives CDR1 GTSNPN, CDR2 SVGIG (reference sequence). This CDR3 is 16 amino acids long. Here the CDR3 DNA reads TGTGCCTGGAGTGTACCGATGGGACAGTTAAATCAGCCCCAGCATTTT. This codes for CAWSVPMGQLNQPQHF.

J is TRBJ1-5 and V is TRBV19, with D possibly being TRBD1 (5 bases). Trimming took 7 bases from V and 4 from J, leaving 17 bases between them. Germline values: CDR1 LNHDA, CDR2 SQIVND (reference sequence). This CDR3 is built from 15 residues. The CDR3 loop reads CASTDPSAGNQPQHF. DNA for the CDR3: TGTGCCAGTACCGACCCATCGGCAGGGAATCAGCCCCAGCATTTT. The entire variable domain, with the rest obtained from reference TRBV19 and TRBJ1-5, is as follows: DGGITQSPKYLFRKEGQNVTLSCEQNLNHDAMYWYRQDPGQGLRLIYYSQIVNDFQKGDIAEGYSVSREKKESFPLTVTSAQKNPTAFYLCASTDPSAGNQPQHFGDGTRLSIL.

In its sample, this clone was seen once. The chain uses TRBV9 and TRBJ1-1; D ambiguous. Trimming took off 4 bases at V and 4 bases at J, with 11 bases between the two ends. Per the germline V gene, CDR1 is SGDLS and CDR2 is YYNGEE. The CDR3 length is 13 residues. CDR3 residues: CASSSGSGTEAFF. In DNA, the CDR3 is TGTGCCAGCAGCTCAGGTAGTGGCACTGAAGCTTTCTTT. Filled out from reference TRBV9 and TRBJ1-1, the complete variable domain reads DSGVTQTPKHLITATGQRVTLRCSPRSGDLSVYWYQQSLDQGLQFLIQYYNGEERAKGNILERFSAQQFPDLHSELNLSSLELGDSALYFCASSSGSGTEAFFGQGTRLTVV.

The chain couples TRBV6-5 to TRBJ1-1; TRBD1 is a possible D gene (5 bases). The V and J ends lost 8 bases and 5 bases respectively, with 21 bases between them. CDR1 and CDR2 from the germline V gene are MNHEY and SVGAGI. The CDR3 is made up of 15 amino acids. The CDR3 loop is CASAPGGATNTEAFF. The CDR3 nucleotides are TGTGCCAGCGCCCCCGGCGGGGCGACTAATACTGAAGCTTTCTTT.